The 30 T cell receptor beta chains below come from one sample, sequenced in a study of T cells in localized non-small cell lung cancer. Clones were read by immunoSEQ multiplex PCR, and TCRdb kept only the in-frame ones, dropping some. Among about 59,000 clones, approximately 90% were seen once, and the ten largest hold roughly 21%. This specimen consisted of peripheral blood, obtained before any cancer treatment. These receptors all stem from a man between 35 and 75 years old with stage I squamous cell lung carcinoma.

CDR3 loop: CASSLGLGPQETQYF. The CDR3 DNA is TGTGCCAGCAGCTTAGGGTTAGGACCACAAGAGACCCAGTACTTC. The rearrangement links TRBV13 to TRBJ2-5, with D unresolved. Per the germline V gene, CDR1 is PRHDT and CDR2 is FYEKMQ (reference sequence). V dropped 0 bases and J dropped 2 bases, with 10 bases sitting between them. The CDR3 is 15 residues long.

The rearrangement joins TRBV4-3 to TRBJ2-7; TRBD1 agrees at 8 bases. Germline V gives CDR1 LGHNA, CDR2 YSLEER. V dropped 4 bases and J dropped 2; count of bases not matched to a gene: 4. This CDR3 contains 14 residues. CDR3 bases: TGCGCCAGCAGCCTCCGGGACAGGCCCTACGAGCAGTACTTC. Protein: CASSLRDRPYEQYF.

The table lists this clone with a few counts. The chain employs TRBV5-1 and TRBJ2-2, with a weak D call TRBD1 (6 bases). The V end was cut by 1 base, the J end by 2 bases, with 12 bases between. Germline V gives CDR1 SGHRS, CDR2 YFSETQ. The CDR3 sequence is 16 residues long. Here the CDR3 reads CASSLNVGANTGELFF. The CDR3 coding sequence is TGCGCCAGCAGCTTGAACGTGGGGGCTAACACCGGGGAGCTGTTTTTT.

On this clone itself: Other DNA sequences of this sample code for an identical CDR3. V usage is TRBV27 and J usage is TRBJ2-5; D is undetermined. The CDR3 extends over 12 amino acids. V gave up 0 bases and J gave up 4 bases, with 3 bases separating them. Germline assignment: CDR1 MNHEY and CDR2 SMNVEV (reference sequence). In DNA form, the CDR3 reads TGTGCCAGCAGTTTATCGGGAGAGACCCAGTACTTC. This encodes CASSLSGETQYF.

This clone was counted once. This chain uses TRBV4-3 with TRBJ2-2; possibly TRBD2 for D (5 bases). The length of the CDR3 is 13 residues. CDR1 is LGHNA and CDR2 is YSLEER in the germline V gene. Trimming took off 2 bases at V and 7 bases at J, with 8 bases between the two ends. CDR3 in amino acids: CASSQSGYGELFF. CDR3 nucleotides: TGCGCCAGCAGCCAATCGGGGTACGGGGAGCTGTTTTTT.

CDR3 DNA sequence: TGTGCCAGCACCCCGGGCAGGTCAACGCGGCCCCAGCATTTT. It encodes CASTPGRSTRPQHF. The gene calls are TRBV21-1 and TRBJ1-5. TRBV21-1 is marked as a pseudogene. The CDR3 totals 14 residues.

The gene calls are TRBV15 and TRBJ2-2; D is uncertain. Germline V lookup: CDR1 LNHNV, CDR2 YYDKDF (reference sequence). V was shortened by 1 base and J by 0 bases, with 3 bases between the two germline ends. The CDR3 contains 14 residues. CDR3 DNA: TGTGCCACCAGCAGAGGTCCGAACACCGGGGAGCTGTTTTTT. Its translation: CATSRGPNTGELFF.

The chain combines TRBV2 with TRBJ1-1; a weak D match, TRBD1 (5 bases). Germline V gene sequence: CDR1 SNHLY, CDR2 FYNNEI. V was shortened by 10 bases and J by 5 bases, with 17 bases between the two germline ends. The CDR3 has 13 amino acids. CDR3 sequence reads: CANPVGVRTEAFF. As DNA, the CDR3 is TGTGCCAATCCCGTGGGGGTGAGAACTGAAGCTTTCTTT.

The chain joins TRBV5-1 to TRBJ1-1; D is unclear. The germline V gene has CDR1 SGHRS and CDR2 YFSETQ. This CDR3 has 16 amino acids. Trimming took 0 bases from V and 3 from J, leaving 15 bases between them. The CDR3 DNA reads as TGCGCCAGCAGCTTGGAAGCCAACTCTAGGGACACTGAAGCTTTCTTT. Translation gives CASSLEANSRDTEAFF.

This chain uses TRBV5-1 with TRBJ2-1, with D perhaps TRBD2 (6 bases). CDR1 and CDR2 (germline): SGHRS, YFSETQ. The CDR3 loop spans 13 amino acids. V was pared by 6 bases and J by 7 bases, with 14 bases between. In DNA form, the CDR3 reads TGCGCCAGCAACGAGGGAGGAACGAATGAGCAGTTCTTC. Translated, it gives CASNEGGTNEQFF.

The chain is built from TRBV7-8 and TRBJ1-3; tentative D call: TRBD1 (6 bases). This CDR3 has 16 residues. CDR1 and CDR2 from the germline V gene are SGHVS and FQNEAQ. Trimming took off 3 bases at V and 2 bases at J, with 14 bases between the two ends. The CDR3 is CASSFGGTGPGNTIYF. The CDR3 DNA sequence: TGTGCCAGCAGCTTCGGGGGTACAGGGCCTGGAAACACCATATATTTT.

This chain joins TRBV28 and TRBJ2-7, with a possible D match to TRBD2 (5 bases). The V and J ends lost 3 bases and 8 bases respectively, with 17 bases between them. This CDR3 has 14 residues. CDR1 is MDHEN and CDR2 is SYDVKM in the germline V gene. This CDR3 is CASSFPMDLAKQYF. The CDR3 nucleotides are TGTGCCAGCAGTTTCCCCATGGACTTGGCCAAGCAGTACTTC.

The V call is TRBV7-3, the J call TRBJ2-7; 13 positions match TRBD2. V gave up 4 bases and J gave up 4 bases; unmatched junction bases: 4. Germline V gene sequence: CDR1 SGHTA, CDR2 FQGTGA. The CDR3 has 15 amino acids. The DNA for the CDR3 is TGTGCCAGCAGCTCGGGACTAGCGGGGTCTTACGAGCAGTACTTC. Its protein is CASSSGLAGSYEQYF.

The CDR3 DNA follows: TGTGCCAGCATCTTAGCTTTGGATGGCACTGAAGCTTTCTTT. Its translation is CASILALDGTEAFF. The chain is built from TRBV6-1 and TRBJ1-1; D gene uncertain. Trimming cost V 7 bases and J 4 bases, with 16 bases left between them. Germline V lookup: CDR1 MNHNS, CDR2 SASEGT. The length of the CDR3 is 14 residues.

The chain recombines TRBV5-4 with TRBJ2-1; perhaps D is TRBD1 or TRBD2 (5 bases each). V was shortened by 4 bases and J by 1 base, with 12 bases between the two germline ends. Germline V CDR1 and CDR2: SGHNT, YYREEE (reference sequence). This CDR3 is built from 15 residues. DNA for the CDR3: TGTGCCAGCAGCCCGAGGGACCGGTCCTACAATGAGCAGTTCTTC. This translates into CASSPRDRSYNEQFF.

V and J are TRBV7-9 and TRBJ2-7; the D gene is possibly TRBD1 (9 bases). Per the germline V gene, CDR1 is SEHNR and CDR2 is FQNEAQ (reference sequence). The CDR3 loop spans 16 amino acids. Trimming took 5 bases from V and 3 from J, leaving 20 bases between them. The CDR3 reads CASSRGGGTGHYEQYF. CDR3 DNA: TGTGCCAGCAGCCGGGGGGGTGGGACAGGGCACTACGAGCAGTACTTC.

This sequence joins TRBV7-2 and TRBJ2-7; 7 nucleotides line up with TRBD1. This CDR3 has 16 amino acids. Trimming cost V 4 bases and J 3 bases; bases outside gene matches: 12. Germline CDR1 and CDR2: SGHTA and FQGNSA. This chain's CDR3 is CASSSPRGGYFYEQYF. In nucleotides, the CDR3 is TGTGCCAGCAGCTCACCCAGAGGGGGCTACTTCTACGAGCAGTACTTC.

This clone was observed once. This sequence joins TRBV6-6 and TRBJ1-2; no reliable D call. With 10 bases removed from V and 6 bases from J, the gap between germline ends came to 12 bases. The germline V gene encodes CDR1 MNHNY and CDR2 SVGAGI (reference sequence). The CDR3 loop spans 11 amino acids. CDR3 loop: CATNGRHGYTF. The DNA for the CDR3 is TGTGCCACCAACGGACGCCATGGCTACACCTTC.

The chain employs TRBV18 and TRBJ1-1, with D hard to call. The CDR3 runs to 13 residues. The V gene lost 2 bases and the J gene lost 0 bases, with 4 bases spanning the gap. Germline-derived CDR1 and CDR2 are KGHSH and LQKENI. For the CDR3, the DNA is TGTGCCAGCTCACCAAGCTTGAACACTGAAGCTTTCTTT. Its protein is CASSPSLNTEAFF.

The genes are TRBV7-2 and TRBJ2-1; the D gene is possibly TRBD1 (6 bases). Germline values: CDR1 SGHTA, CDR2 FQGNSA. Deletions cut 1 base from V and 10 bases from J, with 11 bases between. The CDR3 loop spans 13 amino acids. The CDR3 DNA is TGTGCCAGCAGCTTAGACGGTGACAGGGAGCAGTTCTTC. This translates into CASSLDGDREQFF.

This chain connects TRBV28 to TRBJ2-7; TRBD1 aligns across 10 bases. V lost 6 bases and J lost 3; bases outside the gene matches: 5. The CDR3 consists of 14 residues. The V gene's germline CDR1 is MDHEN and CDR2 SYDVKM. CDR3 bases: TGTGCCAGCAGCGAGGACAGGGGGGTCTACGAGCAGTACTTC. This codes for CASSEDRGVYEQYF.

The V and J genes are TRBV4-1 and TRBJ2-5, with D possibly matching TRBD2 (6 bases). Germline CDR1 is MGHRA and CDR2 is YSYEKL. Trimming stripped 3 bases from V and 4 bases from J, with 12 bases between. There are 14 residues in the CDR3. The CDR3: CASSQYGGGETQYF. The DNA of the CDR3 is TGCGCCAGCAGCCAGTACGGGGGAGGAGAGACCCAGTACTTC.

The CDR3: CASSREGLAELLGEQFF. CDR3 DNA sequence: TGTGCCAGTAGTCGTGAAGGGCTAGCGGAACTCTTGGGCGAGCAGTTCTTC. The V and J genes are TRBV19 and TRBJ2-1, with 7 bases that match TRBD2. CDR3 size: 17 residues. J was trimmed by 10 bases and V by 5 bases; bases with no gene match: 20. Germline V gene sequence: CDR1 LNHDA, CDR2 SQIVND (reference sequence).

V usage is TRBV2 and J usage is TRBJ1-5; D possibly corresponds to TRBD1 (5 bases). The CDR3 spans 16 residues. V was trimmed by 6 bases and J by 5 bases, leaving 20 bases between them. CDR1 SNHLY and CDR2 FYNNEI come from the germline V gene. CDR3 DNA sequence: TGTGCCAGCAGGCACCGGGACGGCCTCTCGGATCAGCCCCAGCATTTT. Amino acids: CASRHRDGLSDQPQHF.

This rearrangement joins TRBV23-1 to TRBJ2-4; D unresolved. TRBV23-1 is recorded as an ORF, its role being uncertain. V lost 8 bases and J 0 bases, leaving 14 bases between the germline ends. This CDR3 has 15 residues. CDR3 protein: CASPQLRLAKNIQYF. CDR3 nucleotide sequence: TGCGCCAGCCCTCAACTGCGGCTAGCCAAAAACATTCAGTACTTC.

CDR3 coding DNA: TGTGCCAGCAGTTTATCTAGCACAGATACGCAGTATTTT. Protein: CASSLSSTDTQYF. This chain uses TRBV28 with TRBJ2-3; D is undetermined. Trimming shortened V by 1 base and J by 0 bases, and 2 bases separated the two germline ends. Germline values: CDR1 MDHEN, CDR2 SYDVKM. The CDR3 has 13 amino acids.

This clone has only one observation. This CDR3 reads CASTLLTGLGNTGELFF. The CDR3 nucleotides are TGTGCCAGCACCCTCCTAACGGGACTAGGGAACACCGGGGAGCTGTTTTTT. V gene TRBV13 combines with J gene TRBJ2-2, with 8 bases lining up with TRBD2. The CDR3 spans 17 residues. Germline V gene data show CDR1 as PRHDT and CDR2 as FYEKMQ (reference sequence). With 7 bases clipped from V and 1 base from J, the junction kept 11 bases outside the gene matches.

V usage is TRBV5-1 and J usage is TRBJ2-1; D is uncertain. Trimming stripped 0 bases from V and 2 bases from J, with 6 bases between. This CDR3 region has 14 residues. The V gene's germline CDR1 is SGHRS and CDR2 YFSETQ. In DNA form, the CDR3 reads TGCGCCAGCAGCTTGGGACCAGCCTACAATGAGCAGTTCTTC. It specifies CASSLGPAYNEQFF.

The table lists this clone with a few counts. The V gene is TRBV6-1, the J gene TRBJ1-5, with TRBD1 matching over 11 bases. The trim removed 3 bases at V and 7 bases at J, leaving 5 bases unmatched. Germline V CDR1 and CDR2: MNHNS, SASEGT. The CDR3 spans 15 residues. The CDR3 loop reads CASSEGQGEGQPQHF. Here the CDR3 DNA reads TGTGCCAGCAGTGAGGGACAGGGGGAGGGGCAGCCCCAGCATTTT.

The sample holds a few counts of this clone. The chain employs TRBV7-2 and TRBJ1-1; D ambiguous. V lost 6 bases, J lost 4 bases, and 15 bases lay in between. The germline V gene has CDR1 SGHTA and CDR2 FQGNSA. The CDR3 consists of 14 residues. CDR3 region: CASSTNFGGTEAFF. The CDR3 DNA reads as TGTGCCAGCAGTACCAACTTCGGAGGCACTGAAGCTTTCTTT.